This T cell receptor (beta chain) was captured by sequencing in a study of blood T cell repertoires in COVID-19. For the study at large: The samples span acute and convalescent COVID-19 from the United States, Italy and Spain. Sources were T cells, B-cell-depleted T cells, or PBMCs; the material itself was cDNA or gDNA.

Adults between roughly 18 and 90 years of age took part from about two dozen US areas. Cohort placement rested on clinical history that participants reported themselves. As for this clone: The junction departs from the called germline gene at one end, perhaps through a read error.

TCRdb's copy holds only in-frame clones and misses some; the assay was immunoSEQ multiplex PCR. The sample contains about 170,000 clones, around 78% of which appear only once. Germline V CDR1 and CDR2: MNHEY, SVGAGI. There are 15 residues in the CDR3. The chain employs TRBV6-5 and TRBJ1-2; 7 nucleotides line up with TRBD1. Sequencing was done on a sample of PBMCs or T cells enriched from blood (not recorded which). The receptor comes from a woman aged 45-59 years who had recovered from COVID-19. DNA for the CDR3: TGTGCCAGCAGCCCGCCGGGGGGGACAGCCTATGGCCACACCTTC. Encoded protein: CASSPPGGTAYGHTF.